Below, 32 T cell receptor beta chains from the same sample are listed, as sequenced in a study of blood T cell repertoires in COVID-19. Using immunoSEQ multiplex PCR, the repertoire was profiled, and TCRdb retains in-frame clones only, with some absent. The data hold 280,000 or so clones, with almost 90% observed a single time. The sequencing input was PBMCs or T cells enriched from blood (not recorded which). These receptors were obtained from a woman younger than 35 with acute COVID-19.

J is TRBJ1-2 and V is TRBV6-5; tentatively, D is TRBD1 (6 bases). The CDR3 spans 15 residues. Germline CDR1 and CDR2: MNHEY and SVGAGI. The V gene lost 2 bases and the J gene lost 5 bases, with 15 bases spanning the gap. The CDR3 region is CASSYMSRGGYGYTF. The DNA of the CDR3 is TGTGCCAGCAGTTACATGTCCAGGGGCGGATATGGCTACACCTTC.

The chain uses TRBV6-5 and TRBJ2-1; perhaps TRBD2 as D (6 bases). The germline gives CDR1 MNHEY, CDR2 SVGAGI. CDR3 size: 14 residues. Trimming cost V 6 bases and J 0 bases, with 9 bases left between them. CDR3 loop: CASRSGYSYNEQFF. The CDR3 DNA reads TGTGCCAGCAGGAGCGGGTACTCCTACAATGAGCAGTTCTTC.

The chain combines TRBV27 with TRBJ1-6; no firm D call. The CDR3 has 12 amino acids. Looked up from germline, CDR1 is MNHEY and CDR2 is SMNVEV (reference sequence). Trimming removed 6 bases at V and 7 bases at J, with 7 bases between. CDR3 nucleotide sequence: TGTGCCAGCAGCAGTAAAAATTCACCCCTCCACTTT. This translates into CASSSKNSPLHF.

The chain joins TRBV27 to TRBJ2-7; no firm D call. Germline V CDR1 and CDR2: MNHEY, SMNVEV (reference sequence). This CDR3 has 12 amino acids. V was cut by 5 bases and J by 8 bases, with 13 bases left in between. The chain's CDR3 is CASSPGGFKQYF. Written as DNA, the CDR3 is TGTGCCAGCAGTCCAGGTGGTTTTAAGCAGTACTTC.

This clone was seen more than once but under ten times. The V gene is TRBV27, the J gene TRBJ2-2; D is unresolved. Trimming stripped 6 bases from V and 0 bases from J, with 14 bases between. The CDR3 is made up of 16 amino acids. The germline V gene encodes CDR1 MNHEY and CDR2 SMNVEV (reference sequence). CDR3 nucleotide sequence: TGTGCCAGCAGCACCTTGGGCAGGTCGAACACCGGGGAGCTGTTTTTT. It yields the protein CASSTLGRSNTGELFF.

The chain carries TRBV19 and TRBJ2-3, with D perhaps TRBD1 (5 bases). The V gene's germline CDR1 is LNHDA and CDR2 SQIVND (reference sequence). The CDR3 loop spans 16 amino acids. Trimming stripped 1 base from V and 4 bases from J, with 15 bases between. CDR3 DNA sequence: TGTGCCAGTAGTATAGGGGGCCCGCTGACCCCAGATACGCAGTATTTT. Protein product: CASSIGGPLTPDTQYF.

The chain employs TRBV19 and TRBJ2-1, with 7 bases that match TRBD2. The germline V gene encodes CDR1 LNHDA and CDR2 SQIVND (reference sequence). The ends lost 5 bases at V and 10 bases at J; junction bases unmatched: 8. The CDR3 runs 13 residues. CDR3 DNA: TGTGCCAGTAGTCTGGCGGGAGTGGGAGAGCAGTTCTTC. Translation: CASSLAGVGEQFF.

Points on this clone: In the same sample, other DNA sequences code for this CDR3. The chain recombines TRBV15 with TRBJ2-7; a weak D match, TRBD1 (6 bases). V was clipped by 0 bases and J by 3 bases, with 6 bases between them. CDR3 length: 13 amino acids. Germline V lookup: CDR1 LNHNV, CDR2 YYDKDF (reference sequence). In DNA, the CDR3 is TGTGCCACCAGCAGAGACAGGGGCTACGAGCAGTACTTC. This gives the protein CATSRDRGYEQYF. The entire variable domain, with the rest obtained from reference TRBV15 and TRBJ2-7, is as follows: DAMVIQNPRYQVTQFGKPVTLSCSQTLNHNVMYWYQQKSSQAPKLLFHYYDKDFNNEADTPDNFQSRRPNTSFCFLDIRSPGLGDTAMYLCATSRDRGYEQYFGPGTRLTVT.

This rearrangement joins TRBV5-1 to TRBJ2-3, with 7 bases that match TRBD1. CDR1 SGHRS and CDR2 YFSETQ come from the germline V gene. Unmatched junction bases numbered 5, after V lost 5 bases and J lost 2 bases. This CDR3 contains 14 residues. The CDR3 spells CASRVGQYTDTQYF. DNA for the CDR3: TGCGCCAGCAGGGTGGGACAGTACACAGATACGCAGTATTTT.

The genes are TRBV29-1 and TRBJ1-2; D call uncertain. The V gene lost 3 bases and the J gene lost 2 bases, with 13 bases spanning the gap. Germline-derived CDR1 and CDR2 are SQVTM and ANQGSEA. The CDR3 is 14 amino acids. Here the CDR3 reads CSVDEITGNYGYTF. DNA of the CDR3: TGCAGCGTTGACGAAATAACCGGGAACTATGGCTACACCTTC.

The rearrangement uses TRBV28 and TRBJ1-5, with 11 bases identical to TRBD1. This CDR3 is built from 17 residues. With V trimmed by 3 bases and J by 0 bases, 4 bases remained unmatched. Germline loops: CDR1 MDHEN, CDR2 SYDVKM. For the CDR3, the DNA is TGTGCCAGCAGTTTCAGTGGGACAGGGGGTAGCAATCAGCCCCAGCATTTT. The encoded protein is CASSFSGTGGSNQPQHF.

The chain couples TRBV28 to TRBJ2-1; TRBD1 agrees at 9 bases. Germline lookup yields CDR1 MDHEN and CDR2 SYDVKM. V lost 5 bases and J lost 6; bases outside the gene matches: 8. The CDR3 has 15 residues. CDR3 nucleotides: TGTGCCAGCAGTCTACCGGGACAGGGACCCAATGAGCAGTTCTTC. It codes for CASSLPGQGPNEQFF.

The chain combines TRBV6-5 with TRBJ1-6; D ambiguous. V was cut by 3 bases and J by 7 bases, with 13 bases left in between. CDR1 and CDR2 from the germline V gene are MNHEY and SVGAGI. The CDR3 is 15 residues long. The DNA for the CDR3 is TGTGCCAGCAGTTATGCGGGGATCCGGAATTCACCCCTCCACTTT. Its protein is CASSYAGIRNSPLHF.

This clone has a single count. This chain joins TRBV5-6 and TRBJ2-7; the D gene is possibly TRBD2 (5 bases). CDR3 length: 15 residues. Germline V gene sequence: CDR1 SGHDT, CDR2 YYEEEE. V gave up 5 bases and J gave up 2 bases, with 17 bases separating them. The CDR3 is CASRLRFGNAYEQYF. The CDR3 DNA reads TGTGCCAGCAGATTGAGGTTCGGGAACGCCTACGAGCAGTACTTC.

This chain uses TRBV7-3 with TRBJ2-3; D might be TRBD2 (5 bases). Trimming took off 3 bases at V and 6 bases at J, with 13 bases between the two ends. The germline V gene encodes CDR1 SGHTA and CDR2 FQGTGA. The CDR3 length is 14 residues. The DNA for the CDR3 is TGTGCCAGCAGCTTGGCGAGCGGAACCGATACGCAGTATTTT. Its translation is CASSLASGTDTQYF.

The gene calls are TRBV7-9 and TRBJ1-2; D is uncertain. This CDR3 comprises 14 residues. Deletions cut 11 bases from V and 0 bases from J, with 16 bases between. Germline values: CDR1 SEHNR, CDR2 FQNEAQ (reference sequence). CDR3 DNA sequence: TGTGCCCAATTAGAACAGAGTCCTAACTATGGCTACACCTTC. Amino acid sequence: CAQLEQSPNYGYTF.

The chain carries TRBV2 and TRBJ2-7; D possibly corresponds to TRBD2 (5 bases). Germline values: CDR1 SNHLY, CDR2 FYNNEI. This CDR3 has 15 amino acids. Trimming took 2 bases from V and 2 from J, leaving 13 bases between them. CDR3 amino acids: CASSELSSLPYEQYF. CDR3 sequence (DNA): TGTGCCAGCAGTGAATTGTCTAGCCTCCCCTACGAGCAGTACTTC.

The chain is built from TRBV19 and TRBJ1-5; maybe TRBD1 (5 bases). This CDR3 has 17 amino acids. V lost 4 bases to trimming and J lost 0 bases, with 16 bases between them. CDR1 and CDR2 from the germline V gene are LNHDA and SQIVND (reference sequence). The CDR3 loop is CASSSRRGRLSNQPQHF. CDR3 bases: TGTGCCAGTAGTAGCCGGAGGGGTCGCCTTAGCAATCAGCCCCAGCATTTT.

V is TRBV11-1 and J is TRBJ1-2; perhaps TRBD1 as D (5 bases). The ends were cut back, 2 bases at V and 3 bases at J, with 7 bases in the middle. Germline CDR1 SGHAT, CDR2 FQDESV (reference sequence). The CDR3 has 13 amino acids. The CDR3: CASSLSRDYGYTF. The CDR3, as DNA: TGTGCCAGCAGCTTATCCAGGGACTATGGCTACACCTTC.

This chain links TRBV29-1 with TRBJ1-1, with D tentatively TRBD1 (5 bases). Germline CDR1 SQVTM, CDR2 ANQGSEA. The CDR3 length is 12 residues. V was shortened by 7 bases and J by 1 base, with 10 bases between the two germline ends. The CDR3 protein is CSGGRWNTEAFF. CDR3 sequence (DNA): TGCAGCGGGGGACGGTGGAACACTGAAGCTTTCTTT.

For this clone: Distinct nucleotide sequences in the sample also encode this CDR3. This chain connects TRBV6-1 to TRBJ2-5; 8 bases align to TRBD1. Per the germline V gene, CDR1 is MNHNS and CDR2 is SASEGT. The CDR3 is 14 residues long. V dropped 3 bases and J dropped 4; count of bases not matched to a gene: 4. The CDR3 region is CASSEDRVRETQYF. CDR3 sequence (DNA): TGTGCCAGCAGTGAGGACAGGGTGAGAGAGACCCAGTACTTC.

This rearrangement joins TRBV4-3 to TRBJ2-1, with TRBD2 matching 7 bases. The CDR3 runs 15 residues. Losses at the gene ends were 1 base for V and 4 bases for J; bases not matched to a gene: 4. Germline V gene lookup returns CDR1 LGHNA and CDR2 YSLEER. CDR3 loop: CASSQGSGEYNEQFF. CDR3 in DNA: TGCGCCAGCAGCCAAGGAAGCGGGGAATACAATGAGCAGTTCTTC.

The genes are TRBV6-1 and TRBJ2-2, with TRBD2 matching 8 bases. CDR1 MNHNS and CDR2 SASEGT come from the germline V gene. Losses at the gene ends were 0 bases for V and 1 base for J; bases not matched to a gene: 4. CDR3 length equals 17 residues. The CDR3 coding sequence is TGTGCCAGCAGTGAAGCCGGACTAGCAAAGAACACCGGGGAGCTGTTTTTT. The encoded protein is CASSEAGLAKNTGELFF.

The V gene is TRBV11-2, the J gene TRBJ2-5; TRBD1 might be the D (5 bases). The CDR3 has 13 amino acids. V lost 7 bases, J lost 1 base, and 10 bases lay in between. The germline V gene encodes CDR1 SGHAT and CDR2 FQNNGV. CDR3 sequence reads: CASNQGFQETQYF. CDR3 DNA: TGTGCCAGCAATCAGGGTTTCCAAGAGACCCAGTACTTC.

The genes are TRBV29-1 and TRBJ1-3, with TRBD1 as a possible D gene (5 bases). V was shortened by 7 bases and J by 0 bases, with 19 bases between the two germline ends. Germline CDR1 reads SQVTM; CDR2 reads ANQGSEA. This CDR3 region has 16 residues. CDR3: CSAELIGVISGNTIYF. As DNA, the CDR3 is TGCAGCGCCGAGCTTATAGGGGTGATCTCTGGAAACACCATATATTTT. Based on the CDR3 plus reference TRBV29-1 and TRBJ1-3, the full variable domain is SAVISQKPSRDICQRGTSLTIQCQVDSQVTMMFWYRQQPGQSLTLIATANQGSEATYESGFVIDKFPISRPNLTFSTLTVSNMSPEDSSIYLCSAELIGVISGNTIYFGEGSWLTVV.

This rearrangement joins TRBV29-1 to TRBJ2-1; a weak D match, TRBD1 (6 bases). CDR3 size: 14 residues. Deletions cut 1 base from V and 5 bases from J, with 12 bases between. Germline V lookup: CDR1 SQVTM, CDR2 ANQGSEA. CDR3 nucleotides: TGCAGCGTTGAAGCGAGGGGGATGGACAATGAGCAGTTCTTC. The encoded protein is CSVEARGMDNEQFF.

The chain is built from TRBV3-1 (or the pseudogene TRBV3-2) and TRBJ1-1, with 12 bases aligning to TRBD1. This CDR3 spans 16 amino acids. V shed 0 bases and J 5 bases; nucleotides not matched to a gene: 4. CDR1 is LGHDT and CDR2 is YNNKEL in the germline V gene (reference sequence). The CDR3 protein is CASSQEGQGARTEAFF. CDR3 bases: TGTGCCAGCAGCCAAGAGGGACAGGGGGCTCGGACTGAAGCTTTCTTT.

This clone occurred once. The rearrangement joins TRBV9 to TRBJ2-7; TRBD1 is a possible D gene (6 bases). The CDR3 spans 14 residues. Per germline, CDR1 SGDLS and CDR2 YYNGEE. V was trimmed by 0 bases and J by 3 bases, leaving 10 bases between them. Here the CDR3 reads CASSVEGGSYEQYF. The CDR3 DNA reads as TGTGCCAGCAGCGTAGAAGGGGGAAGCTACGAGCAGTACTTC.

This chain joins TRBV30 and TRBJ1-4; the match to TRBD1 covers 7 bases. Trimming cost V 2 bases and J 8 bases; bases outside gene matches: 8. There are 14 residues in the CDR3. CDR1 is GTSNPN and CDR2 is SVGIG in the germline V gene (reference sequence). Here the CDR3 reads CAWSMTGLGEKLFF. DNA for the CDR3: TGTGCCTGGAGTATGACAGGGTTGGGAGAAAAACTGTTTTTT.

The V call is TRBV4-3, the J call TRBJ2-7; D possibly corresponds to TRBD1 (5 bases). Germline V gene lookup returns CDR1 LGHNA and CDR2 YSLEER. CDR3 length: 14 amino acids. V lost 4 bases, J lost 0 bases, and 10 bases lay in between. The CDR3 protein is CASSPAGASYEQYF. The CDR3 DNA sequence: TGCGCCAGCAGCCCGGCTGGGGCCTCCTACGAGCAGTACTTC.

The chain recombines TRBV10-2 with TRBJ1-5; D call uncertain. The CDR3 length is 15 residues. CDR1 is WSHSY and CDR2 is SAAADI in the germline V gene. The V end lost 3 bases, the J end lost 6 bases, and 15 bases lay between the germline ends. The CDR3 DNA is TGCGCCAGCAGTGATGATGGCCCCGCGGTTCAGCCCCAGCATTTT. This gives the protein CASSDDGPAVQPQHF.

This chain uses TRBV27 with TRBJ1-5, with D maybe TRBD1 (5 bases). V shed 6 bases and J shed 0 bases, with 18 bases lying between them. The V gene's germline CDR1 is MNHEY and CDR2 SMNVEV (reference sequence). The CDR3 totals 17 residues. CDR3 amino acids: CASRIGGGSDSNQPQHF. The CDR3 DNA reads TGTGCCAGCAGAATCGGGGGAGGGAGTGATAGCAATCAGCCCCAGCATTTT.